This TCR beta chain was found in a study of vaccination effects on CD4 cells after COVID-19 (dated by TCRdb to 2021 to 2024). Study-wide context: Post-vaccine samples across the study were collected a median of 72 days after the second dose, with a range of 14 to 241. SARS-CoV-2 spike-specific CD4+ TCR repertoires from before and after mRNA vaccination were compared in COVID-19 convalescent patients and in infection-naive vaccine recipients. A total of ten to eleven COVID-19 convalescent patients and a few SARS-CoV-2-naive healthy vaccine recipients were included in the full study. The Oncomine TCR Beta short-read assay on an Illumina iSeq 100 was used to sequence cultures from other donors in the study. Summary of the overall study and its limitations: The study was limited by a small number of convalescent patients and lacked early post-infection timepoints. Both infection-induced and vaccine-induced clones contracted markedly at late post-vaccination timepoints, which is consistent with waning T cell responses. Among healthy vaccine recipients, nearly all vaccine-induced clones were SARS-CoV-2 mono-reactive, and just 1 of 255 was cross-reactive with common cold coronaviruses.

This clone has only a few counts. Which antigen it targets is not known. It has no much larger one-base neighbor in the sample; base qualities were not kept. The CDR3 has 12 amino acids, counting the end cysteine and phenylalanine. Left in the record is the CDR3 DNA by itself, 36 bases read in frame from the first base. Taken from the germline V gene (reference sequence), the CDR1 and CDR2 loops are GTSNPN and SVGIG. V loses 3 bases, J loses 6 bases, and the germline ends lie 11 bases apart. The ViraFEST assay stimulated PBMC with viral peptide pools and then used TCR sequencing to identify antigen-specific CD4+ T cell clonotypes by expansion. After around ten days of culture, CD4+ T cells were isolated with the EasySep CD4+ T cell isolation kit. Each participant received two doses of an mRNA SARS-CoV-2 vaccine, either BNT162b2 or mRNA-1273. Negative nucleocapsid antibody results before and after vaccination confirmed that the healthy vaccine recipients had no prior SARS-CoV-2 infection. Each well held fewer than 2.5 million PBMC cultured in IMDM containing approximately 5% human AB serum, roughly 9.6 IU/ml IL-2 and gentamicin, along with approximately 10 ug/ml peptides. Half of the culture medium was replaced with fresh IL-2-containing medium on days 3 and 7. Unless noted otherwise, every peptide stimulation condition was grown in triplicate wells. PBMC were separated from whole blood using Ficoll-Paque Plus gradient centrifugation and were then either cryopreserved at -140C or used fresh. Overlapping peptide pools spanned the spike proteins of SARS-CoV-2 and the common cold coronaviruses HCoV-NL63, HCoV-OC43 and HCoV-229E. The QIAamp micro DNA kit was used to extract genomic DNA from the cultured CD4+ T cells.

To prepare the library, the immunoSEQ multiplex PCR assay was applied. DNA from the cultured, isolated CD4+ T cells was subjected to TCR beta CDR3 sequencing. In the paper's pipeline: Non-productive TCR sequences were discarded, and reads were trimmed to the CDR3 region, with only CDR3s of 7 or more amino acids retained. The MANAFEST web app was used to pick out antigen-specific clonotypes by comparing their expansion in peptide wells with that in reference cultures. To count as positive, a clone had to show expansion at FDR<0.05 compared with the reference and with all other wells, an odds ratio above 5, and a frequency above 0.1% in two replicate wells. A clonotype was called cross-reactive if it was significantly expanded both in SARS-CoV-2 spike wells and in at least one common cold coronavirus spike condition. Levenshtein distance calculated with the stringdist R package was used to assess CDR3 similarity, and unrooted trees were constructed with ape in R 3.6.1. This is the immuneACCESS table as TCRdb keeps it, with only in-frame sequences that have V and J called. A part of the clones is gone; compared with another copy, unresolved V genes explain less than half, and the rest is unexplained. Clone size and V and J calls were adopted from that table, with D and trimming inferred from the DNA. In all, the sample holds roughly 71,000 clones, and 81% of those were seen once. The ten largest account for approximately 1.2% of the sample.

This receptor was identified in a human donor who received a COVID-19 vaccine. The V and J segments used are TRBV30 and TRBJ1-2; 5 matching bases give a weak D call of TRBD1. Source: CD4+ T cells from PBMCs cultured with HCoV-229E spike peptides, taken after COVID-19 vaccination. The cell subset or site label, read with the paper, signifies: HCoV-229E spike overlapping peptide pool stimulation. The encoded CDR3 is CAWRTASDGYTF. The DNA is TGTGCCTGGAGGACAGCCTCGGATGGCTACACCTTC.